This TCR beta chain was obtained from a study of T cell responses to AZD1222 COVID-19 vaccine. TCRdb's table, derived via immunoSEQ multiplex PCR, lists solely in-frame clones and lacks some. The sample carries approximately 140,000 clones, 89% recorded once. As regards this clone: The antigen is undetermined.

Trimming removed 1 base from V and 0 bases from J, with 8 bases in between. CDR3 length: 15 residues. Looked up from germline, CDR1 is SGHDT and CDR2 is YYEEEE. General study points: Reports indicate that nearly half of spike-specific TCRs are directed at unmutated variant regions.

Source: peripheral blood, taken on day 0 of AZD1222 vaccination. This sequence was found in an adult in good health. This chain connects TRBV5-6 to TRBJ2-1; D is ambiguous. The CDR3 reads CASSLISHSYNEQFF. CDR3 in DNA: TGTGCCAGCAGCTTGATAAGCCACTCCTACAATGAGCAGTTCTTC.